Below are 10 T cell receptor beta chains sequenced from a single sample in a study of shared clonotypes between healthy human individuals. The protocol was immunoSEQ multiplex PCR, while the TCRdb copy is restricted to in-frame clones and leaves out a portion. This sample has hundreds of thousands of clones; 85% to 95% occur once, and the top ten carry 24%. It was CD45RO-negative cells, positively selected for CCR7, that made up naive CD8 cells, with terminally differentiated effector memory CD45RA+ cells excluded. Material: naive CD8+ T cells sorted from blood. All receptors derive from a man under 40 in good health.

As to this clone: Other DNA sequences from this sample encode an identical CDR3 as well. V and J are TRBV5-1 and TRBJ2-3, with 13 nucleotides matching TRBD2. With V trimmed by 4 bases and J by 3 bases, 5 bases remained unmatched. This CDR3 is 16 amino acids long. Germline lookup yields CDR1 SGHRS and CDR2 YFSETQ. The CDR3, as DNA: TGCGCCAGCAGCCCGTGGACTAGCGGGAGTACAGATACGCAGTATTTT. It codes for CASSPWTSGSTDTQYF.

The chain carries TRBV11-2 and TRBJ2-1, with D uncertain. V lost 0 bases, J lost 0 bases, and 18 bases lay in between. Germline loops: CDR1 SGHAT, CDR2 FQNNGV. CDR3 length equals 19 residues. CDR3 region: CASSLDPRVGLSSYNEQFF. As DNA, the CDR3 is TGTGCCAGCAGCTTAGATCCAAGGGTAGGGCTTAGCTCCTACAATGAGCAGTTCTTC.

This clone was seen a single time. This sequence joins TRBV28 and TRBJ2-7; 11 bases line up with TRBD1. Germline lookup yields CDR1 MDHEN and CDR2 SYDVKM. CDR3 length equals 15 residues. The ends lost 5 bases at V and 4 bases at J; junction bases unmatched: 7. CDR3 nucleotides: TGTGCCAGCAGTGACCGGGACAGGGGGAGATACGAGCAGTACTTC. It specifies CASSDRDRGRYEQYF.

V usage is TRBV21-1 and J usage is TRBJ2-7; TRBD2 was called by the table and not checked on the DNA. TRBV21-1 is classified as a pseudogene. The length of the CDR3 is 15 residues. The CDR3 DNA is TGTGCCAGCAGCAGAAGGACTAGCTGGACCTACGAGCAGTACTTC. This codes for CASSRRTSWTYEQYF.

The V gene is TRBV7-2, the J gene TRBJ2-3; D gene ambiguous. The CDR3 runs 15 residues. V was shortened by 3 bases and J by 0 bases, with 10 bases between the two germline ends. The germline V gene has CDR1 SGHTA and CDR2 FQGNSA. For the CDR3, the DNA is TGTGCCAGCAGCTTCAATTTGAGGAGCACAGATACGCAGTATTTT. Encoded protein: CASSFNLRSTDTQYF.

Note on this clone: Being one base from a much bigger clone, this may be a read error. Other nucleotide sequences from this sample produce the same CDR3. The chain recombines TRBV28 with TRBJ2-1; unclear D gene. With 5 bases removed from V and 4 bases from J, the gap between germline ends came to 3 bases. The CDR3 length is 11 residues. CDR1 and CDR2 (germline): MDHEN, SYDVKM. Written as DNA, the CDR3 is TGTGCCAGCAGTAGTTACAATGAGCAGTTCTTC. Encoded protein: CASSSYNEQFF.

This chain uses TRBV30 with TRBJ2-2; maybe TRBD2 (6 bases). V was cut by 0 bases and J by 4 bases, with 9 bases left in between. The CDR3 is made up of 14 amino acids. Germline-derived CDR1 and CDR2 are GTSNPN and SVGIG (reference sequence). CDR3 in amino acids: CAWSVAGGTGELFF. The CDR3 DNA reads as TGTGCCTGGAGTGTAGCCGGGGGCACCGGGGAGCTGTTTTTT.

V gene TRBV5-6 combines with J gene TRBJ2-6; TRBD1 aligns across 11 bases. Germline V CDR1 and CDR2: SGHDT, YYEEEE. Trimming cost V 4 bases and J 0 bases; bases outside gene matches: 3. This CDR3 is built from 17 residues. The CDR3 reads CASSPGTGGSGANVLTF. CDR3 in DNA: TGTGCCAGCAGCCCCGGGACAGGGGGCTCTGGGGCCAACGTCCTGACTTTC.

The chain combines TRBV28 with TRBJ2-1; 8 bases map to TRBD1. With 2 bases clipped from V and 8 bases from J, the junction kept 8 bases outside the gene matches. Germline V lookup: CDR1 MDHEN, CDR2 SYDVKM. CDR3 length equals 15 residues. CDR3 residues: CASSLPGGASHEQFF. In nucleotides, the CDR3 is TGTGCCAGCAGTTTACCAGGGGGCGCAAGCCATGAGCAGTTCTTC. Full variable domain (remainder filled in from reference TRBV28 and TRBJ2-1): DVKVTQSSRYLVKRTGEKVFLECVQDMDHENMFWYRQDPGLGLRLIYFSYDVKMKEKGDIPEGYSVSREKKERFSLILESASTNQTSMYLCASSLPGGASHEQFFGPGTRLTVL.

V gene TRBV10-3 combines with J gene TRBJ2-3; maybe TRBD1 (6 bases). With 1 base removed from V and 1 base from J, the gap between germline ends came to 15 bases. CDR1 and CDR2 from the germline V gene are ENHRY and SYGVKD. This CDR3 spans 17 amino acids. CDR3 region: CAISEYSPGGRTDTQYF. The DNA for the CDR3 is TGTGCCATCAGTGAGTATTCTCCTGGGGGCCGCACAGATACGCAGTATTTT.